These 28 T cell receptor beta chains share one sample of origin, sequenced in a study of cytomegalovirus exposure and HLA in healthy donors. The PCR made use of 60 Vbeta and 13 Jbeta primers. The data were produced by immunoSEQ multiplex PCR, yet TCRdb's version contains in-frame clones alone and is incomplete. The data hold more than 85,000 clones, with around 15% observed a single time. Sequencing was carried out using PBMCs. Source of these receptors: a female donor in good health and CMV-seronegative.

This chain joins TRBV4-2 and TRBJ2-3, with 7 bases matching TRBD2. Germline loops: CDR1 LGHNA, CDR2 YNFKEQ. Losses at the gene ends were 0 bases for V and 7 bases for J; bases not matched to a gene: 13. The CDR3 is 17 residues long. The CDR3 DNA is TGTGCCAGCAGCCAAGATCCCCTAGCGGCAGCAATATATACGCAGTATTTT. Translation gives CASSQDPLAAAIYTQYF.

The table lists this clone with a few counts. The chain has TRBV5-4 and TRBJ2-7; 8 bases fit TRBD2. This CDR3 has 15 amino acids. The germline V gene has CDR1 SGHNT and CDR2 YYREEE (reference sequence). Trimming removed 4 bases from V and 2 bases from J; junction bases left unmatched: 8. The CDR3 sequence: CASSDREGRPYEQYF. The CDR3 DNA is TGTGCCAGCAGCGATCGGGAGGGCCGCCCCTACGAGCAGTACTTC.

This chain joins TRBV7-9 and TRBJ1-5; a weak D match, TRBD1 (5 bases). This CDR3 is 14 amino acids long. The germline V and J ends were trimmed by 1 base and 7 bases, with 11 bases remaining between them. Germline V gene data show CDR1 as SEHNR and CDR2 as FQNEAQ (reference sequence). The CDR3 reads CASSLEGSGQPQHF. The CDR3 coding sequence is TGTGCCAGCAGCTTAGAGGGGTCCGGGCAGCCCCAGCATTTT.

The table lists this clone with a few counts. At one boundary the junction diverges from the germline segment, which might be a read error. CDR3 sequence reads: CASRPLELSYNEQLF. The CDR3 DNA follows: TGTGCCAGCAGACCCCTAGAACTCTCCTACAATGAGCAGCTCTTC. The chain joins TRBV6-6 to TRBJ2-1; D is undetermined. The CDR3 contains 15 residues. Germline V gene lookup returns CDR1 MNHNY and CDR2 SVGAGI (reference sequence).

This clone was seen more than once but under ten times. The rearrangement links TRBV14 to TRBJ2-3; 13 bases are shared with TRBD2. This CDR3 region has 16 residues. Trimming removed 5 bases from V and 4 bases from J; junction bases left unmatched: 6. Germline V gene data show CDR1 as SGHDN and CDR2 as FVKESK. This CDR3 reads CASSALLAGGADTQYF. The CDR3 DNA reads TGTGCCAGCAGCGCGCTACTAGCGGGAGGGGCAGATACGCAGTATTTT.

This chain joins TRBV29-1 and TRBJ2-1, with 12 bases matching TRBD2. The length of the CDR3 is 16 residues. Losses at the gene ends were 6 bases for V and 8 bases for J; bases not matched to a gene: 14. The V gene's germline CDR1 is SQVTM and CDR2 ANQGSEA. CDR3 region: CSVHRATSGRIHEQFF. The CDR3 DNA is TGCAGCGTGCACAGGGCGACTAGCGGGAGAATCCATGAGCAGTTCTTC.

This clone was counted a few times. The chain has TRBV6-5 and TRBJ1-2; TRBD1 agrees at 7 bases. With V trimmed by 7 bases and J by 5 bases, 13 bases remained unmatched. The CDR3 spans 15 residues. Germline CDR1 MNHEY, CDR2 SVGAGI. The CDR3 coding sequence is TGTGCCAGCAAACTATTCAAAGACAGGGAGTATGGCTACACCTTC. Protein sequence: CASKLFKDREYGYTF.

This clone was seen more than once but under ten times. The gene calls are TRBV5-4 and TRBJ1-3; D ambiguous. Trimming stripped 4 bases from V and 0 bases from J, with 5 bases between. The V gene's germline CDR1 is SGHNT and CDR2 YYREEE (reference sequence). The CDR3 totals 13 residues. The DNA for the CDR3 is TGTGCCAGCAGCCCCAACTCTGGAAACACCATATATTTT. Translation gives CASSPNSGNTIYF.

The chain has TRBV6-1 and TRBJ1-2; 8 bases line up with TRBD1. In germline, CDR1 is MNHNS, CDR2 SASEGT. The CDR3 contains 17 residues. V was pared by 3 bases and J by 6 bases, with 15 bases of the junction left unmatched. Here the CDR3 DNA reads TGTGCCAGCAGTGATAGGGGCAGGGGGCAGTTGTTCCATGGCTACACCTTC. Protein product: CASSDRGRGQLFHGYTF.

The rearrangement joins TRBV10-3 to TRBJ2-7; 12 bases align to TRBD1. The ends lost 8 bases at V and 12 bases at J; junction bases unmatched: 5. Germline assignment: CDR1 ENHRY and CDR2 SYGVKD. The CDR3 runs 11 residues. The CDR3 here is CAIGGQGAMYF. The DNA of the CDR3 is TGTGCCATCGGGGGACAGGGGGCTATGTACTTC.

This rearrangement joins TRBV28 to TRBJ2-2, with TRBD2 as a possible D gene (7 bases). In germline, CDR1 is MDHEN, CDR2 SYDVKM. This CDR3 is built from 21 residues. The ends were cut back, 4 bases at V and 6 bases at J, with 33 bases in the middle. The chain's CDR3 is CASSYRRRGTLVREYSGELFF. In DNA, the CDR3 is TGTGCCAGCAGTTACCGCCGCAGGGGCACCCTCGTGCGGGAGTATTCCGGGGAGCTGTTTTTT.

The chain is built from TRBV6-1 and TRBJ1-5; a possible D gene is TRBD1 (5 bases). The CDR3 spans 16 residues. The ends were cut back, 1 base at V and 7 bases at J, with 17 bases in the middle. CDR1 and CDR2 (germline): MNHNS, SASEGT. CDR3 sequence (DNA): TGTGCCAGCAGTGAAGGCGGGGCGTCAGGAAGCCAGCCCCAGCATTTT. This codes for CASSEGGASGSQPQHF.

The genes are TRBV5-4 and TRBJ2-2, with 14 bases aligning to TRBD2. The germline CDR1 and CDR2 sequences are SGHNT and YYREEE (reference sequence). Unmatched junction bases numbered 2, after V lost 4 bases and J lost 0 bases. CDR3 size: 17 residues. CDR3 in amino acids: CASSGTSGGPNTGELFF. As DNA, the CDR3 is TGTGCCAGCAGCGGGACTAGCGGGGGCCCGAACACCGGGGAGCTGTTTTTT.

As regards this clone: One end of the junction does not line up with germline, which may come from a read error. The rearrangement joins TRBV7-7 to TRBJ1-6, with D uncertain. The germline V gene has CDR1 SSHAT and CDR2 FNYEAQ (reference sequence). The CDR3 length is 13 residues. The CDR3 reads CASSLNRNSPLHF. Here the CDR3 DNA reads TGTGCTAGCAGCTTAAATCGTAATTCACCCCTCCACTTT.

This clone was seen a handful of times. The genes are TRBV5-1 and TRBJ2-1; 7 nucleotides match TRBD2. J lost 4 bases, V lost 0 bases, and 4 bases had no gene match. Per the germline V gene, CDR1 is SGHRS and CDR2 is YFSETQ. The CDR3 sequence is 15 residues long. CDR3 sequence reads: CASSLGGEGYNEQFF. The CDR3 DNA sequence: TGCGCCAGCAGCTTGGGGGGGGAGGGTTACAATGAGCAGTTCTTC.

V gene TRBV11-2 combines with J gene TRBJ2-5; D is perhaps TRBD1 (6 bases). Germline V lookup: CDR1 SGHAT, CDR2 FQNNGV. Trimming pared 1 base from V and 5 bases from J, leaving 14 bases between. CDR3 length: 15 residues. CDR3 in amino acids: CASSLVAGVGETQYF. In nucleotides, the CDR3 is TGTGCCAGCAGCTTAGTAGCAGGGGTAGGGGAGACCCAGTACTTC. Combining the CDR3 with reference TRBV11-2 and TRBJ2-5 gives the whole variable domain EAGVAQSPRYKIIEKRQSVAFWCNPISGHATLYWYQQILGQGPKLLIQFQNNGVVDDSQLPKDRFSAERLKGVDSTLKIQPAKLEDSAVYLCASSLVAGVGETQYFGPGTRLLVL.

This chain links TRBV7-6 with TRBJ2-2; perhaps TRBD1 as D (6 bases). Trimming took off 6 bases at V and 2 bases at J, with 10 bases between the two ends. CDR3 length equals 14 residues. CDR1 and CDR2 from the germline V gene are SGHVS and FNYEAQ. This CDR3 reads CASRQGANTGELFF. CDR3 sequence (DNA): TGTGCCAGCAGACAGGGCGCTAACACCGGGGAGCTGTTTTTT.

The rearrangement uses TRBV27 and TRBJ2-7; the match to TRBD1 covers 9 bases. The trim removed 5 bases at V and 5 bases at J, leaving 13 bases unmatched. Germline CDR1 reads MNHEY; CDR2 reads SMNVEV (reference sequence). This CDR3 has 16 residues. CDR3 bases: TGTGCCAGCAGTCTAAACAGGGGGCCGGGTATCAACGAGCAGTACTTC. It encodes CASSLNRGPGINEQYF.

The chain is built from TRBV18 and TRBJ2-3; TRBD1 is a possible D gene (5 bases). V was clipped by 0 bases and J by 3 bases, with 10 bases between them. CDR1 KGHSH and CDR2 LQKENI come from the germline V gene. The CDR3 sequence is 15 residues long. CDR3 in amino acids: CASSPPTVRTDTQYF. The CDR3 DNA follows: TGTGCCAGCTCACCACCGACAGTTCGTACAGATACGCAGTATTTT.

This clone was recorded a few times. This chain links TRBV4-2 with TRBJ2-7; D is perhaps TRBD2 (6 bases). Germline lookup yields CDR1 LGHNA and CDR2 YNFKEQ. CDR3 length equals 15 residues. V dropped 1 base and J dropped 4 bases, with 14 bases sitting between them. CDR3 sequence reads: CASSQGPGVGYEQYF. CDR3 in DNA: TGTGCCAGCAGCCAAGGTCCGGGAGTAGGTTACGAGCAGTACTTC.

The V and J genes are TRBV4-3 and TRBJ2-1; 15 positions agree with TRBD2. Germline values: CDR1 LGHNA, CDR2 YSLEER. The CDR3 runs 18 residues. Trimming at V came to 3 bases and at J to 0 bases, leaving 3 bases not matched to a gene. The CDR3 DNA reads as TGCGCCAGCAGCCAGGAGGGACTAGCGGGGGGCTCCTACAATGAGCAGTTCTTC. Its translation: CASSQEGLAGGSYNEQFF.

This clone occurred a few times. J is TRBJ2-3 and V is TRBV27, with D possibly TRBD2 on 5 matching bases. Deletions cut 3 bases from V and 4 bases from J, with 8 bases between. This CDR3 region has 13 residues. The germline V gene has CDR1 MNHEY and CDR2 SMNVEV (reference sequence). CDR3 bases: TGTGCCAGCAGTTTCGAAGCGGCAGATACGCAGTATTTT. This codes for CASSFEAADTQYF.

This sequence joins TRBV7-2 and TRBJ2-7; D perhaps matches TRBD2 (6 bases). The CDR3 totals 14 residues. CDR1 SGHTA and CDR2 FQGNSA come from the germline V gene. The ends were cut back, 5 bases at V and 4 bases at J, with 15 bases in the middle. The CDR3 protein is CASSLSGGGYEQYF. For the CDR3, the DNA is TGTGCCAGCAGCCTCTCCGGGGGTGGGTACGAGCAGTACTTC. Filled out from reference TRBV7-2 and TRBJ2-7, the complete variable domain reads GAGVSQSPSNKVTEKGKDVELRCDPISGHTALYWYRQSLGQGLEFLIYFQGNSAPDKSGLPSDRFSAERTGGSVSTLTIQRTQQEDSAVYLCASSLSGGGYEQYFGPGTRLTVT.

The rearrangement uses TRBV5-6 and TRBJ1-1; D not resolved. Trimming cost V 2 bases and J 1 base, with 15 bases left between them. The germline V gene encodes CDR1 SGHDT and CDR2 YYEEEE. CDR3 length equals 16 residues. CDR3 loop: CASSLHRTESNTEAFF. The CDR3 region has the DNA TGTGCCAGCAGCTTACATCGCACAGAGTCGAACACTGAAGCTTTCTTT.

The chain couples TRBV7-2 to TRBJ1-2, with TRBD1 matching 8 bases. Germline loops: CDR1 SGHTA, CDR2 FQGNSA. The CDR3 has 14 residues. Germline trimming cut 2 bases from V and 6 bases from J; bases unmatched to any gene: 5. The CDR3 spells CASSLSGQGHGYTF. CDR3 DNA: TGTGCCAGCAGCTTATCCGGACAGGGCCATGGCTACACCTTC. The variable domain in full, completed from reference TRBV7-2 and TRBJ1-2, reads GAGVSQSPSNKVTEKGKDVELRCDPISGHTALYWYRQSLGQGLEFLIYFQGNSAPDKSGLPSDRFSAERTGGSVSTLTIQRTQQEDSAVYLCASSLSGQGHGYTFGSGTRLTVV.

The chain couples TRBV9 to TRBJ2-7, with D uncertain. V was shortened by 2 bases and J by 5 bases, with 14 bases between the two germline ends. The V gene's germline CDR1 is SGDLS and CDR2 YYNGEE. The CDR3 length is 14 residues. The CDR3 DNA sequence: TGTGCCAGCAGCGTGTCCCCCGAGATTAACGAGCAGTACTTC. This translates into CASSVSPEINEQYF.

V gene TRBV5-1 combines with J gene TRBJ1-2, with 10 bases identical to TRBD1. Germline assignment: CDR1 SGHRS and CDR2 YFSETQ. The CDR3 spans 17 residues. After removal of 0 bases from V and 8 bases from J, the junction contained 13 bases not matched to a gene. CDR3 sequence (DNA): TGCGCCAGCAGCTTGGGAACGGGACTGACAGGGGGCCAAGGCTACACCTTC. Translated, it gives CASSLGTGLTGGQGYTF. Using reference TRBV5-1 and TRBJ1-2 for the parts outside the CDR3, the full variable domain is KAGVTQTPRYLIKTRGQQVTLSCSPISGHRSVSWYQQTPGQGLQFLFEYFSETQRNKGNFPGRFSGRQFSNSRSEMNVSTLELGDSALYLCASSLGTGLTGGQGYTFGSGTRLTVV.

This clone was detected a few times. The CDR3 DNA follows: TGCGCCAGCAGCTCCTCCAGGGTACCTGGGGCCAACGTCCTGACTTTC. Translated: CASSSSRVPGANVLTF. The chain is built from TRBV5-1 and TRBJ2-6, with D possibly being TRBD1 (5 bases). Deletions cut 3 bases from V and 2 bases from J, with 12 bases between. The CDR3 is 16 residues long. Looked up from germline, CDR1 is SGHRS and CDR2 is YFSETQ.